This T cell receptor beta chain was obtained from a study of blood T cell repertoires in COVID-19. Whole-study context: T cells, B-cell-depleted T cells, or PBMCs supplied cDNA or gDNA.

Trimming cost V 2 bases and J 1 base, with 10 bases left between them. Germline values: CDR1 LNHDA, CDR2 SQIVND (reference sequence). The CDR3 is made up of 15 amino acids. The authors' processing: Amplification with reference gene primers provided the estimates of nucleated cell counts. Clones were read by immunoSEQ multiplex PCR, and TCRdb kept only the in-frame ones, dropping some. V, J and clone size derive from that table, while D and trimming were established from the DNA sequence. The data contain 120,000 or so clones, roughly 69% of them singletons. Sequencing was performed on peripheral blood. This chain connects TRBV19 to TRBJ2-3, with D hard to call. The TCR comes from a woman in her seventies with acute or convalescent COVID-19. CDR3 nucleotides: TGTGCCAGTAGTATATCAGTGTTGGGCACAGATACGCAGTATTTT. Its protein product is CASSISVLGTDTQYF.